This T cell receptor beta chain appears in the sequencing data of a study of blood T cell repertoires in COVID-19. Measured with immunoSEQ multiplex PCR; TCRdb has only the in-frame clones, and not every one. The sample shows under 300,000 clones, 80% to 90% of them seen only once. This CDR3 spans 15 amino acids. Looked up from germline, CDR1 is MNHEY and CDR2 is SMNVEV (reference sequence). The J segment lost 1 base and the V segment lost 6 bases, leaving 6 bases of the junction unmatched. The receptor comes from a woman between 45 and 65 years old who had recovered from COVID-19. Sequenced: PBMCs or T cells enriched from blood (not recorded which). The V gene is TRBV27, the J gene TRBJ2-7; 10 nucleotides agree with TRBD2. As DNA, the CDR3 is TGTGCCAGCAGCCTAGCGGGAGCTGGGTCCTACGAGCAGTACTTC. This translates into CASSLAGAGSYEQYF.